The TCR beta chain described here comes from a study of blood T cell repertoires in COVID-19. The overall study: The cDNA or gDNA used as material had been derived from T cells, B-cell-depleted T cells, or PBMCs.

Sequencing used immunoSEQ multiplex PCR; TCRdb keeps in-frame clones, though not all of them. Here the sample spans 200,000 to 250,000 clones, over 75% being singletons. The CDR3 consists of 14 residues. V was clipped by 4 bases and J by 4 bases; unmatched bases: 7. The germline V gene has CDR1 SGHNT and CDR2 YYREEE (reference sequence). Participant ages covered roughly 18 to 89 years across about two dozen US areas. Symptom resolution, clearance, or two negative PCRs marked donors in Cohort 3 as recovered. The receptor was derived from a man aged 35 to 55 who had recovered from COVID-19. This rearrangement joins TRBV5-4 to TRBJ1-2; 7 nucleotides line up with TRBD1. Source material: PBMCs or T cells enriched from blood (not recorded which). CDR3 nucleotides: TGTGCCAGCAGCCAGGGGGGCAGGCTCTATGGCTACACCTTC. Its translation is CASSQGGRLYGYTF.